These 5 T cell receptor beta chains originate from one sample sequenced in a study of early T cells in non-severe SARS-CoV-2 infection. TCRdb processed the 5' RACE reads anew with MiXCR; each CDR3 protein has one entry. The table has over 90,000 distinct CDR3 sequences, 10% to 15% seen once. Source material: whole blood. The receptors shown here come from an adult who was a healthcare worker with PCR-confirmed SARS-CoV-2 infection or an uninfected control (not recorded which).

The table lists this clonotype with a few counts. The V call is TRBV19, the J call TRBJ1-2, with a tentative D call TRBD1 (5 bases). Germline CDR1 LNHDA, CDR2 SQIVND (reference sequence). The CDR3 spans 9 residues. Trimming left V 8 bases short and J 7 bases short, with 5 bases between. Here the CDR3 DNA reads TGTGCCAGTGGGGGTGGCTACACCTTC. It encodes CASGGGYTF.

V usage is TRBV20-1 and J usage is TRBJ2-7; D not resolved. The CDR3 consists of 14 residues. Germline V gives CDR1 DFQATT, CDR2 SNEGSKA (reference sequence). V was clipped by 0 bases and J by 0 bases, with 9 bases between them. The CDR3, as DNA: TGCAGTGCTAGAGACCATAAGACCTCCTACGAGCAGTACTTC. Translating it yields CSARDHKTSYEQYF.

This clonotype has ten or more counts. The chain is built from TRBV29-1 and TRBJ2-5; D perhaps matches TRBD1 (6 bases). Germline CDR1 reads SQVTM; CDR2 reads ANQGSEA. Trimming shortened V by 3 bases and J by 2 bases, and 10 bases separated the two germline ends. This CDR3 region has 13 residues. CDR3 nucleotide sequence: TGCAGCGTTGATTCAGGGGCTCAAGAGACCCAGTACTTC. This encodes CSVDSGAQETQYF.

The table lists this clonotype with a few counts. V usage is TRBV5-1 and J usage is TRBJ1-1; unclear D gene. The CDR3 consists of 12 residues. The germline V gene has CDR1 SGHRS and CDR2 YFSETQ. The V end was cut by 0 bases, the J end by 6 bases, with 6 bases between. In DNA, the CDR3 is TGCGCCAGCAGCTTGGGAGGTCCTGAAGCTTTCTTT. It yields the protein CASSLGGPEAFF.

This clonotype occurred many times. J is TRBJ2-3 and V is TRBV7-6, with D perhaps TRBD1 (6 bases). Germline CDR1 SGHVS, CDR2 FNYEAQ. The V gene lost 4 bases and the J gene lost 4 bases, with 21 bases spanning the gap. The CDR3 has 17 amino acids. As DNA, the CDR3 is TGTGCCAGCAGCTCCAGTTTGGAGCGCCCAGGGGCAGATACGCAGTATTTT. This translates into CASSSSLERPGADTQYF.